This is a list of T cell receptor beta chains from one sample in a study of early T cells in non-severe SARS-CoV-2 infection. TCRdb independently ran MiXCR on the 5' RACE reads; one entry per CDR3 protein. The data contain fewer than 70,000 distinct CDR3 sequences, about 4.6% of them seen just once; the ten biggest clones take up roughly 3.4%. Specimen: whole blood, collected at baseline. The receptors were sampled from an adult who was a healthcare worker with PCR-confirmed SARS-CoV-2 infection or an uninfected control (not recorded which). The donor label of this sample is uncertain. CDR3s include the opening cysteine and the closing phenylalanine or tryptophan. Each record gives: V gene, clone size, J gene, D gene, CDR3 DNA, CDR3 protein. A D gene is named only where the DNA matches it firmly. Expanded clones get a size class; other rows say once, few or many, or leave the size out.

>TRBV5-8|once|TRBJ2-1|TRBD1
TGTGCCAGCAGCTTCGGACAGGGCTCCTACAATGAGCAGTTCTTC
CASSFGQGSYNEQFF
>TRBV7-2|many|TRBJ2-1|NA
TGTGCCAGCAGCTTAGAGAGGGGGTTTGAGCAGTTCTTC
CASSLERGFEQFF
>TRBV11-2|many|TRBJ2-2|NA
TGTGCCAGCAGCTCTACAGTGAACACCGGGGAGCTGTTTTTT
CASSSTVNTGELFF
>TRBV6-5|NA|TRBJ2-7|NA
TGTGCCAGCAGCATAAGCGGTCTCGGGTACGAGCAGTACTTC
CASSISGLGYEQYF
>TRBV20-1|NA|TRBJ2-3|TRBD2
TGCAGCCAACTAGCGGGGGGCACAGATACGCAGTATTTT
CSQLAGGTDTQYF
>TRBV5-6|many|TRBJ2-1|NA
TGTGCCAGCAGCCTAACGCCCAATGAGCAGTTCTTC
CASSLTPNEQFF
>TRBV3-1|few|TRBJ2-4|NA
TGTGCCAGCAGCCAAGATATCCTAGCTAACATTCAGTACTTC
CASSQDILANIQYF
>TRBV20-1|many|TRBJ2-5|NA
TGCAGTGCTCCCTCATCCCTAGAGACCCAGTACTTC
CSAPSSLETQYF
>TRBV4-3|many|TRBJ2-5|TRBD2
TGCGCCAGCAGCCTCCAACCCGGACTAGCGGGGGCTCCGCAAGAGACCCAGTACTTC
CASSLQPGLAGAPQETQYF
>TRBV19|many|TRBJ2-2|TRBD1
TGTGCCAGTAGTATAGCCCTAGGACAGGCCGGGGAGCTGTTTTTT
CASSIALGQAGELFF
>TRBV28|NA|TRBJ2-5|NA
TGTGCCAGCAGTTTACCACCACTGAGGAGACAAGAGACCCAGTACTTC
CASSLPPLRRQETQYF
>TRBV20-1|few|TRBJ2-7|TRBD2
TGCAGTGCTTATCCGGGACTAGCGGCGTACGAGCAGTACTTC
CSAYPGLAAYEQYF
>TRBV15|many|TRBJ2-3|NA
TGTGCCACCAGCAGAGTCGGAGGGGGGATAGGCGCAGATACGCAGTATTTT
CATSRVGGGIGADTQYF
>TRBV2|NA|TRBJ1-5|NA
TGTGCCAGCAGAAGCGAGGACGCGTGGGGCAATCAGCCCCAGCATTTT
CASRSEDAWGNQPQHF
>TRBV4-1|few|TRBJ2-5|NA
TGCGCCAGCAGCCAAGTCTCCTCCATGGCGCAAGAGACCCAGTACTTC
CASSQVSSMAQETQYF
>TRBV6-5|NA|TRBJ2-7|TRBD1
TGTGCCAGCAGACCGGGACAGGGGAAAGGGGAGCAGTACTTC
CASRPGQGKGEQYF
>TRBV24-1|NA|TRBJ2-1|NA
TGTGCCACCAGTGATTGGGGGGGCGGCTACAATGAGCAGTTCTTC
CATSDWGGGYNEQFF
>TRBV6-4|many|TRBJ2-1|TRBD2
TGTGCCAGCAGTCGGGAGGGGACCGAATACAATGAGCAGTTCTTC
CASSREGTEYNEQFF
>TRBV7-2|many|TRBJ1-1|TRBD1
TGTGCCAGCACCATACAGGGGCGGACCCCGAACACTGAAGCTTTCTTT
CASTIQGRTPNTEAFF
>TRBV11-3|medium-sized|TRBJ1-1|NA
TGTGCCAGCAGCCACGGACACGACGGGAGCACTGAAGCTTTCTTT
CASSHGHDGSTEAFF
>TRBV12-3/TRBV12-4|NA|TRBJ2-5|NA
TGTGCCAGCACCCCCTGGGCTAGCTCAGAGACCCAGTACTTC
CASTPWASSETQYF
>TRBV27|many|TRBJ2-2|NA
TGTGCCAGCAGCTTTAGCACCGGGGAGCTGTTTTTT
CASSFSTGELFF
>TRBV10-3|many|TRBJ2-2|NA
TGTGCCATCAGTGAGACAGGGCGAACCGGGGAGCTGTTTTTT
CAISETGRTGELFF
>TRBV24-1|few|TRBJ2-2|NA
TGTGCCACCAGTGATTCGGGACGGGGGAACACCGGGGAGCTGTTTTTT
CATSDSGRGNTGELFF
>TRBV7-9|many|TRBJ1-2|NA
TGTGCCAGCAGCGGATCCGTCAGGGGAGTGGATGGCTACACCTTC
CASSGSVRGVDGYTF
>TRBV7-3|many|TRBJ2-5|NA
TGTGCCAGCAGCTTAGGTGGGGAAGAGACCCAGTACTTC
CASSLGGEETQYF
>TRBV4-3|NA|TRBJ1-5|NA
TGCGCCAGCAGCCAGGTACTTAGCAATCAGCCCCAGCATTTT
CASSQVLSNQPQHF
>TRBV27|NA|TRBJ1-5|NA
TGTGCCAGCAGTTTATCGCGGGGAACGCAGCCCCAGCATTTT
CASSLSRGTQPQHF
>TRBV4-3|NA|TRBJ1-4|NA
TGCGCCAGCAGCCCAGCAGGGGACGGGAATGAAAAACTGTTTTTT
CASSPAGDGNEKLFF
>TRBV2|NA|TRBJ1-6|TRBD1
TGTGCCAGCAGTGAAATAGGGACAGTGAATTCACCCCTCCACTTT
CASSEIGTVNSPLHF
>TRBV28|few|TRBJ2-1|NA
TGTGCCGCCGGGGGAGACAGGTACAATGAGCAGTTCTTC
CAAGGDRYNEQFF
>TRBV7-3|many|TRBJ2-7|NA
TGTGCCAGCAGCTTATACGGGCTCCTGGGGGAGCAGTACTTC
CASSLYGLLGEQYF
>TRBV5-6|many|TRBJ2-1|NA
TGTGCCAGCAGACTCGGTAATGAGCAGTTCTTC
CASRLGNEQFF
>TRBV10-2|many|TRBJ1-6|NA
TGCGCCAGCAGTGAGTCGACGGCCCAGGACTCCTATAATTCACCCCTCCACTTT
CASSESTAQDSYNSPLHF
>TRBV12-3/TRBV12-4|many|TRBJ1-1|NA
TGTGCCAGCAACTTCGGCCATAACACTGAAGCTTTCTTT
CASNFGHNTEAFF
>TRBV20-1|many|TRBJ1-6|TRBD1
TGCAGTGCTAAACAGGGGCCCTCCTATAATTCACCCCTCCACTTT
CSAKQGPSYNSPLHF
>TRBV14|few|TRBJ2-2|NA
TGTGCCAGCAGCCGAAACTTCAGGGGAACCGGGGAGCTGTTTTTT
CASSRNFRGTGELFF
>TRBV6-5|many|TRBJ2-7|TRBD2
TGTGCCAGCAGTTACCGGCCTACTAGCGGGGGGATCCCCTACGAGCAGTACTTC
CASSYRPTSGGIPYEQYF
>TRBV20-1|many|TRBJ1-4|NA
TGCAGTGCCAAGTCCGGACCTGTACGGGGTGAAAAACTGTTTTTT
CSAKSGPVRGEKLFF
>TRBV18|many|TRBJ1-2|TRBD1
TGTGCCAGCTCACCCACGGGCAGGGGGCTTGGTGGCTACACCTTC
CASSPTGRGLGGYTF
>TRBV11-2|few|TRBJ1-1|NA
TGTGCCAGCAGCTCTCCCACTCGGGGGAAAAGAGGCACTGAAGCTTTCTTT
CASSSPTRGKRGTEAFF
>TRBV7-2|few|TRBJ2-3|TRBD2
TGTGCCAGCAGCTTAGCGGGGACTAGCGGGGCTGATACGCAGTATTTT
CASSLAGTSGADTQYF
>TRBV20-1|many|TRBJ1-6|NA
TGCAGTGCCAGGCGCAGCAGGGGCCGGTCACCCCTCCACTTT
CSARRSRGRSPLHF
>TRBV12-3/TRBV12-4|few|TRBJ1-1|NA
TGTGCCAGCAGTTTGGACGTGGACACTGAAGCTTTCTTT
CASSLDVDTEAFF
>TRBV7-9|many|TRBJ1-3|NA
TGTGCCACCCTATATGTGGCCGCCGGAAACACCATATATTTT
CATLYVAAGNTIYF
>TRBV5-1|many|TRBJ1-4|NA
TGCGCCAGCAGCTTGGATGGACGGTTAAATGAAAAACTGTTTTTT
CASSLDGRLNEKLFF
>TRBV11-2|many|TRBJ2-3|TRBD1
TGTGCCAGCAGCCCCCGACAGGGCCGCGCAGATACGCAGTATTTT
CASSPRQGRADTQYF
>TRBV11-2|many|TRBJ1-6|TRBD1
TGTGCCAGCAGCCTAGCCGGGACAGGGTTCGGCTCACCCCTCCACTTT
CASSLAGTGFGSPLHF
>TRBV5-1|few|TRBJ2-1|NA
TGCGCCAGCACTTTACAGTTAGACAACAATGAGCAGTTCTTC
CASTLQLDNNEQFF
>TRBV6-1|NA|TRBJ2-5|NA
TGTGCCAGCAGTGAACGAGTATCTCAGGAGACCCAGTACTTC
CASSERVSQETQYF
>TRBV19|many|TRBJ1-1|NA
TGTGCCAGTAGTACCGGAGGGCGGCTGAACACTGAAGCTTTCTTT
CASSTGGRLNTEAFF
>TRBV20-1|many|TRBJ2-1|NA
TGCAGTACAGGGCGGGTTGAGCAGTTCTTC
CSTGRVEQFF
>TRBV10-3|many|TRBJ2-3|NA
TGTGCCATCAGGACAGTCAGCACAGATACGCAGTATTTT
CAIRTVSTDTQYF
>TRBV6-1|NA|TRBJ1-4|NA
TGTGCCAGCGGAGCGAGAGGTCGAGCTAATGAAAAACTGTTTTTT
CASGARGRANEKLFF